This entry is about one TCR beta chain. Its antigen target is currently unknown. The sample holds no much larger clone one base away, and base qualities are not on file. CDR1 and CDR2 (LNHDA, SQIVND) derive from the germline V gene (reference sequence). Its CDR3 holds 15 amino acids, cysteine through phenylalanine. Just the 45-base CDR3 DNA is kept, in frame starting at base 1. V and J are truncated by 7 bases and 0 bases respectively, leaving an intervening sequence of 13 bases. The library came from the immunoSEQ multiplex PCR assay. The multiplex PCR relied on a mix of 60 forward primers for TCR Vbeta segments and 13 reverse primers for TCR Jbeta segments. A multiplex PCR assay on genomic DNA amplified the CDR3 region of rearranged TCR beta genes. The Illumina HiSeq System was used to sequence the amplified TCR beta libraries as 87-base-pair reads. Turning to the authors' computational methods: Across the roughly 700 repertoires, a later analysis counted around 80 million unique TCR beta chains, some 11 million of which were shared by at least two donors. Raw reads were error-corrected and collapsed into unique sequences with a nearest-neighbor algorithm that merged closely related sequences to remove PCR and sequencing errors. To assign V, D and J gene segments, CDR3 sequences were aligned to IMGT reference sequences. For a sequence to be retained, a match of at least six nucleotides was required to both a V gene segment and a J gene segment. Rearrangements were called productive when the CDR3 lacked stop codons and stayed in frame with V and J; all others were non-productive. Following IMGT convention, CDR3 was defined as the stretch from the second conserved V-encoded cysteine to the conserved J-encoded phenylalanine. The earlier analysis of about 560 of the donors excluded any sequence lacking an unambiguous match to a single V gene segment. In an earlier analysis of 587 of the donors, V segments were called functional above 56.7% productive rearrangements and were called segregating when the between-donor standard deviation exceeded 5%. A statistical classification framework was developed to diagnose cytomegalovirus status using the catalog of TCR beta chain sequences. V and J gene assignment, in a later analysis, came from comparing TCR nucleotide sequences with IMGT/GENE-DB human TR gene sequences. The TCRdist pipeline was used in a later analysis to assign CDR3 sequences and most-parsimonious VDJ recombination scenarios. In a later analysis, every TCR beta chain was defined by the combination of its CDR3 amino acid sequence and its V-gene family, and reads without a unique V-gene family were dropped. A later analysis removed 592 highly shared, low-generation-probability nucleotide sequences to deal with suspected cross-contamination and a sequencing artifact. A later analysis calculated a clonal expansion index for each public chain from normalized within-repertoire ranks of inferred template counts. In a later analysis, generation probabilities were computed with a VDJ recombination model fitted to out-of-frame rearrangements, and the resulting probabilities were checked against IGoR. Hypergeometric tests were used in a later analysis to score TCR-TCR, TCR-HLA and TCR-CMV co-occurrence, with a repertoire-size bias correction applied to the TCR pairs. A later analysis estimated false discovery rates by permuting HLA or CMV assignments 20 times. A later analysis grouped co-occurring TCRs with DBSCAN, adding TCRdist sequence similarity when clustering within HLA-allele-positive subsets. Repertoires with fewer than 30,000 or more than 120,000 public chains, plus five repertoires with anomalous nucleotide sharing, were excluded from co-occurrence clustering. Drawn from immuneACCESS, this table holds only the in-frame rearrangements with V and J called that TCRdb kept. Clones are partly lost; checked studies trace under half to an unresolved V gene and leave the rest unexplained. V and J calls plus clone size are reproduced from that table; the DNA served to infer D and trimming. The sample has some 130,000 clones on record, 75% to 85% of them singletons. The top ten clonotypes cover 1% of the sample.

This entry is derived from a study of cytomegalovirus exposure and HLA in healthy donors (TCRdb year 2017). For context, the study as a whole: An earlier analysis of 587 of the donors reported roughly 300 Gb of sequence data and about 100 million unique TCR beta sequences from about 200 million T cells. Across approximately 400 genotyped donors of the cohort, an average of about 200,000 unique TCR beta nucleotide sequences per donor were sequenced, and around 19% of those sequences were non-productive. The number of donors typed differed by locus, with 629-630 for A, B, C, DRB1 and DQB1, about 500 for DQA1, 600 to 610 for DPA1, and about 450 for DPB1. The aim of the study was to test whether cataloging public T cell receptors could identify signatures of past pathogen exposure. In the later analysis, no new phenotypic data were used to find candidate immune exposures; instead, reliance was placed on TCR beta sequences and their occurrence across donors. The T cell repertoires of about 700 subjects were profiled by immunosequencing and related to cytomegalovirus serostatus. To predict cytomegalovirus infection status, the study combined high-throughput TCR immunosequencing, statistical association of individual TCRs with disease status, and machine learning. Five DR-DQ haplotypes were handled as single units for association and clustering, since linkage in the cohort was strong. All discovery cohort repertoires had been generated using a single sequencing platform. Of the 398 genotyped donors, 81% were placed in the genetic ancestry cluster associated with self-reported Caucasian donors. A later analysis re-examined previously published TCR beta repertoires from 610 or so donors and added high-resolution HLA genotyping to investigate patterns of TCR occurrence. In a later genetic analysis, genome-wide SNP genotypes for about 65% of the roughly 700 donors were used, and that subset was treated as a discovery cohort. Both class I and class II loci were covered by HLA typing, at four-digit resolution. In an earlier analysis of a few hundred of the donors, high-throughput TCR beta sequencing was used to judge whether each TCR beta V gene segment behaved as functional or pseudogenic. An early release that covered fewer than 750 HLA-typed donors contained approximately 320 gigabases of sequencing data and some 87 million unique TCR sequences. Besides the first cohort of more than 650 subjects, a separate validation cohort made up of 120 different subjects was used. Alongside the repertoire data, information on donor age, sex, ethnicity and CMV serostatus was compiled. Broader findings and caveats from the paper: Because counts were too low, under 20 rarely observed V segments, including chromosome 9 orphons, were left out of the earlier analysis of approximately 580 of the donors. Presence/absence analyses assumed roughly uniform sequencing depth across donors, an assumption that may not hold. A group of highly shared sequence variants was considered likely to be a technical artifact of the sequencing pipeline. The classifier was reported to diagnose cytomegalovirus status with high specificity and sensitivity in both the original cohort and the validation cohort. A later genetic analysis reported fewer N-insertions in productive TCRs among donors in an Asian-associated ancestry cluster than the roughly 700-donor mean. Strong co-occurrence of HLA alleles, especially DR and DQ, made assigning TCR associations to individual alleles difficult. In the study, some 160 TCR beta chains were listed as associated with cytomegalovirus. In a later analysis, several top co-occurrence clusters were reported to appear linked to parvovirus B19, influenza, CMV and Epstein-Barr virus. While some public TCRs were present in many individuals, most TCR sequences turned up only very rarely across donors. Linkage disequilibrium might explain the correlated functional status among segregating V segments, but an unknown experimental factor could not be ruled out. Some IMGT-functional V segments, including TRBV6-2 and TRBV6-3, could not be distinguished by the 87-base-pair reads and were therefore excluded. In a later analysis, most CMV-associated TCR beta chains were found to appear HLA-restricted, with HLA associations seemingly driven largely by CMV exposure. For the cohort, immune exposure information was limited to CMV serostatus. In an earlier analysis of roughly 560 of the donors, most TCR beta V segments were observed in productive rearrangements about 90% or about 30% of the time, broadly matching IMGT annotations. Compared with equally common non-associated chains, HLA-associated TCR beta chains in a later analysis were more clonally expanded and had lower generation probabilities. HLA typing was unavailable for some donors at each locus, so association tests used only the typed subset. A further reported finding was that TCR beta sequences accurately predicted the HLA-A and HLA-B alleles for most subjects in the first cohort. According to a later analysis, TCR association rates differed among HLA loci, with DRB1 alleles showing the most associated TCRs and HLA-C alleles showing the fewest. In a later analysis, some 17,000 TCR beta sequences were associated with specific HLA alleles at a false discovery rate of 0.05. The authors suggested that the approach could potentially be extended to other disease states and immunological phenotypes. A few of the identified cytomegalovirus-associated TCR beta chains were confirmed in vitro to be specific for cytomegalovirus antigens. Only TCR beta chains were sequenced in this cohort, and the absence of alpha or paired-chain data limited detectable features. A later genetic analysis associated a missense DCLRE1C variant with V-gene and J-gene trimming of TCR beta chains, and an independent cohort replicated the association.

The cohort was made up of around 720 healthy bone marrow donors. At the time of sampling, every cohort member was nominally healthy, though immune exposures that went unrecorded were likely present. The donor tested CMV seronegative, placing the donor among the 350 or so seronegative members of the cohort. A peripheral blood sample was collected from each donor, and TCR beta sequencing was performed on peripheral blood mononuclear cells. Genomic DNA extraction from the blood cell samples was performed with the Qiagen DNeasy Blood Extraction Kit. Source material: PBMCs. The chain couples TRBV19 to TRBJ1-3, and perhaps TRBD1 as D gene, on 5 matching bases. The source of this sequence is a man aged 40-55 years in good health and CMV-seronegative. CDR3 loop: CASIRGSASGNTIYF. In nucleotides, the sequence is TGTGCCAGTATAAGGGGTTCGGCCTCTGGAAACACCATATATTTT. Reference TRBV19 and TRBJ1-3 proteins supply the regions before and after the CDR3; the full variable domain is: DGGITQSPKYLFRKEGQNVTLSCEQNLNHDAMYWYRQDPGQGLRLIYYSQIVNDFQKGDIAEGYSVSREKKESFPLTVTSAQKNPTAFYLCASIRGSASGNTIYFGEGSWLTVV.